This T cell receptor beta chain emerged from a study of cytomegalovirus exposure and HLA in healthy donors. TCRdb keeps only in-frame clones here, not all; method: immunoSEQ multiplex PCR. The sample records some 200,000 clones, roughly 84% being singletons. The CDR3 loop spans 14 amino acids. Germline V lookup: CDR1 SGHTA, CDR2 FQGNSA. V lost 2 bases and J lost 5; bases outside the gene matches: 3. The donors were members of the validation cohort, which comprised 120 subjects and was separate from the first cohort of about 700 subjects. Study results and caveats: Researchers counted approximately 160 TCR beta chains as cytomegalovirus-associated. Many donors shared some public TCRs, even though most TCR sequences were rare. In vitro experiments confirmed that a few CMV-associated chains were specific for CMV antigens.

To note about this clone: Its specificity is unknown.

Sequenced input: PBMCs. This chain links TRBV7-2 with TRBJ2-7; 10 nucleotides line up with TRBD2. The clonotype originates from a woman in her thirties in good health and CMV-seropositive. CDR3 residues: CASSLSSGSDEQYF. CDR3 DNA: TGTGCCAGCAGCTTATCTAGCGGGAGCGACGAGCAGTACTTC.